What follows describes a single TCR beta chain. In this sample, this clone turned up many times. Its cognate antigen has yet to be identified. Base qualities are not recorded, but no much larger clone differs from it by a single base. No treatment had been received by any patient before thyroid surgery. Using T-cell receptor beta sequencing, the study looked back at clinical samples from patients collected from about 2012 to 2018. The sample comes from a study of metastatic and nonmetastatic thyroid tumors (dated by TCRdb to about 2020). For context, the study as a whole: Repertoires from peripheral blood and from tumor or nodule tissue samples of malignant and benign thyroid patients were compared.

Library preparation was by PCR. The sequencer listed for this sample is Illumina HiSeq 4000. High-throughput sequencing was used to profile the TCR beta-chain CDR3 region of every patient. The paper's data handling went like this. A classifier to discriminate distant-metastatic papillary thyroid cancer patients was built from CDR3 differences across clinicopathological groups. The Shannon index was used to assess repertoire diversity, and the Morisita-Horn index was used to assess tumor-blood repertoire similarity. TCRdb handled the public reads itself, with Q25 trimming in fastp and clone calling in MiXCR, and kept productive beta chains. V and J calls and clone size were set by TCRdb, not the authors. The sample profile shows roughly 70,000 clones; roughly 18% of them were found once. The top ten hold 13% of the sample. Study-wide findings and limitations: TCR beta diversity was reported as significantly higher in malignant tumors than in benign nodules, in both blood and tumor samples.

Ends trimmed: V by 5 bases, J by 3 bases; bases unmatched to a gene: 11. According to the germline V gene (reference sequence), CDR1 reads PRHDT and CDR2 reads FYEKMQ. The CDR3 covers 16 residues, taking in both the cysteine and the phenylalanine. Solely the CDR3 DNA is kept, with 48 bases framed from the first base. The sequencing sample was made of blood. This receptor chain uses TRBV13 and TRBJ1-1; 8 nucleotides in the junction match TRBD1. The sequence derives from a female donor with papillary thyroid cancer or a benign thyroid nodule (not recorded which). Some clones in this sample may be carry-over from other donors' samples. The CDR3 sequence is CASSPEVRGPDTEAFF. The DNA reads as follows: TGTGCCAGCAGCCCTGAGGTCAGGGGGCCCGACACTGAAGCTTTCTTT.